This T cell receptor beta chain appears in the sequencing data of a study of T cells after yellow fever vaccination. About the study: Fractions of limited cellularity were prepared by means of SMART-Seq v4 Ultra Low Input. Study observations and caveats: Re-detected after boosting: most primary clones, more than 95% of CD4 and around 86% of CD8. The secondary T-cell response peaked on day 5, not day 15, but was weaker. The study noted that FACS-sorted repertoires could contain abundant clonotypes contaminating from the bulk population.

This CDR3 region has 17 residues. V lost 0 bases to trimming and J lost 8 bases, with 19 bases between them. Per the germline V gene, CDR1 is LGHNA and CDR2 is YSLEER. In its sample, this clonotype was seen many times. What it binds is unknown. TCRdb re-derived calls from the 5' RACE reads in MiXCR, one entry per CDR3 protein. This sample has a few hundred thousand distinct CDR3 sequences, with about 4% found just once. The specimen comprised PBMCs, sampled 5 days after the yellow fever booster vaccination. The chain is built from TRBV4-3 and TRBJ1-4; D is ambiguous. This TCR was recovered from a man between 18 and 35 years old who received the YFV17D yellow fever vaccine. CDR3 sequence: CASSQDQLPGLGEKLFF. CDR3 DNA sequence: TGCGCCAGCAGCCAAGACCAATTACCAGGCCTGGGAGAAAAACTGTTTTTT.